This T cell receptor (beta chain) was obtained from a study of beta chain features in type 1 diabetes. Findings and limits, study-wide: There were fewer insertions and more deletions at the VDJ junctions of type 1 diabetes patients. Researchers report that Type 1 diabetes patients had moderately but significantly shorter TCRB CDR3s across all four CD4+ subsets. Comparison showed that naive, central memory and Treg TCRB repertoires appeared more similar among patients than among healthy donors.

CDR1 is MNHEY and CDR2 is SMNVEV in the germline V gene (reference sequence). V lost 4 bases and J lost 6; bases outside the gene matches: 7. This CDR3 comprises 14 residues. As for this clone: What it binds is not known.

Reverse transcribing all isolated RNA meant expressed TCRB transcripts were sequenced. Using immunoSEQ multiplex PCR, the repertoire was profiled, and TCRdb retains in-frame clones only, with some absent. Found here are roughly 400,000 clones, around 10% of them singletons; the top ten hold about 0.6%. This chain connects TRBV27 to TRBJ2-7; TRBD1 aligns across 9 bases. Sequencing input: central memory CD4+ T cells from blood. This clonotype was obtained from a man aged 25 to 40 with type 1 diabetes. CDR3 in DNA: TGTGCCAGCAGTTCGGGACAGGGATTTGGCGAGCAGTACTTC. This translates into CASSSGQGFGEQYF.